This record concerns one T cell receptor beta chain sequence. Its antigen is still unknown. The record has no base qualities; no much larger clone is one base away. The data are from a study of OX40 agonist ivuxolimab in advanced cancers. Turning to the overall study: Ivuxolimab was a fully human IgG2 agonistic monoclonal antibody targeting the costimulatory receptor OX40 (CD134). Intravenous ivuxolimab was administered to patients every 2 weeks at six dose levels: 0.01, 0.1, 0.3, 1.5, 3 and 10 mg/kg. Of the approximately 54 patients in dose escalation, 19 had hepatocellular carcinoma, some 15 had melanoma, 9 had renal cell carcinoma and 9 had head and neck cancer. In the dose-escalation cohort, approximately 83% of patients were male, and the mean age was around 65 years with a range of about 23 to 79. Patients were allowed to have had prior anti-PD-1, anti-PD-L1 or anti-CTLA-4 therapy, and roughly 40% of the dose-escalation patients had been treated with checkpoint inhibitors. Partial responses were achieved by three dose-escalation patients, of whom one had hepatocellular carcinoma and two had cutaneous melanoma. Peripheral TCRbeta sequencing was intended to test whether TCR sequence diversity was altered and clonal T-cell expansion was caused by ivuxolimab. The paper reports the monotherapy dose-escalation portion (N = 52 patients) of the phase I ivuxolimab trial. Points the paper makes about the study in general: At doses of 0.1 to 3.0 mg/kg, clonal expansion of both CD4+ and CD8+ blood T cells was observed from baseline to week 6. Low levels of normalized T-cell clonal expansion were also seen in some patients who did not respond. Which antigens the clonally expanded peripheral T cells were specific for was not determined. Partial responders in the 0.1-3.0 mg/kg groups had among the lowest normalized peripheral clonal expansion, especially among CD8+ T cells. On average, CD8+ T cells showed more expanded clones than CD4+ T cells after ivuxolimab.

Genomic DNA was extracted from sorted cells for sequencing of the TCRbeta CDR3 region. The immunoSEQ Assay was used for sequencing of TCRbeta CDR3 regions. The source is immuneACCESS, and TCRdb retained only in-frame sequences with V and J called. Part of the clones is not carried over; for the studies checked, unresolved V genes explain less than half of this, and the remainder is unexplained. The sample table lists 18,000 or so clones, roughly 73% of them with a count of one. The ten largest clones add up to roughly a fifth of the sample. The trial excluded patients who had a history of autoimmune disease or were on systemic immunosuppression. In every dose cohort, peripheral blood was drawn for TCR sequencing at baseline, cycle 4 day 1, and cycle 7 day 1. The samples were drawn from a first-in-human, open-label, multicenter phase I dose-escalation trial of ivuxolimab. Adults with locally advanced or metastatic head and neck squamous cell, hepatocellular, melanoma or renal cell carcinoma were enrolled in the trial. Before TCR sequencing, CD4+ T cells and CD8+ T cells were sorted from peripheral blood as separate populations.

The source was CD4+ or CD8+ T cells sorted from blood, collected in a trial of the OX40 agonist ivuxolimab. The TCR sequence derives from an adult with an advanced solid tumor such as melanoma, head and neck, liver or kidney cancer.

The base sequence is TGTGCCAGCAGTGAACTGGGGGGCGGGGGCTCCTACGAGCAGTACTTC. This codes for CASSELGGGGSYEQYF. The sequence joins TRBV6-1 to TRBJ2-7; a tentative D call is TRBD2 (7 bases match). Including cysteine and phenylalanine, the CDR3 has 16 amino acids. This entry keeps only the CDR3 DNA: 48 bases, framed from base 1. V loses 2 bases of germline sequence and J loses 0 bases, and the interval between the two ends is 14 bases. CDR1 and CDR2, looked up from the germline V gene, are MNHNS and SASEGT.